This T cell receptor beta chain was retrieved from a study of somatic mutations in cytotoxic T cells in rheumatoid arthritis. Generated by immunoSEQ multiplex PCR, the TCRdb table keeps only in-frame clones and is missing some. The sample includes about 14,000 clones, approximately 90% of them seen just once. The V segment lost 7 bases and the J segment 2 bases; nucleotides outside the gene matches: 4. The CDR3 totals 15 residues. Per the germline V gene, CDR1 is SNHLY and CDR2 is FYNNEI. This sequence originates from a man in his sixties or seventies with rheumatoid arthritis. The V call is TRBV2, the J call TRBJ2-5; 13 nucleotides align to TRBD2. Sequencing was done on a sample of CD4+ T cells sorted from blood. CDR3 sequence: CASNRGLAGQETQYF. CDR3 DNA sequence: TGTGCCAGCAACCGGGGACTAGCGGGACAAGAGACCCAGTACTTC.